This T cell receptor beta chain was profiled in a study of cytomegalovirus exposure and HLA in healthy donors. Use of 60 Vbeta and 13 Jbeta primers characterized the PCR. Using immunoSEQ multiplex PCR, the repertoire was profiled, and TCRdb retains in-frame clones only, with some absent. The repertoire consists of some 140,000 clones, with about four fifths occurring once and the leading ten covering over 1%. Turning to this clone: The antigen remains unidentified.

Findings of the study overall: The study found most TCR sequences rare, yet found some public TCRs in many donors.

This receptor was obtained from a male donor in good health and CMV-seropositive. The sequenced material came from PBMCs.

The DNA for the CDR3 is TGTGCCAGCAGCGAAACAGGGACCCCTCCCTATGGCTACACCTTC. Its translation: CASSETGTPPYGYTF. The chain has TRBV11-2 and TRBJ1-2; perhaps TRBD1 as D (6 bases). CDR1 and CDR2 (germline): SGHAT, FQNNGV. V lost 5 bases to trimming and J lost 4 bases, with 17 bases between them. This CDR3 comprises 15 residues.